Each of the 23 T cell receptor beta chains below was sequenced from the same sample in a study of CXCR3-negative and CXCR3-positive naive CD8 T cells. cDNA libraries for TRB were generated by 5' RACE incorporating UMI labels. TCRdb re-called the 5' RACE reads, yielding one record per CDR3 amino acid sequence without DNA. The sample has under 85,000 distinct CDR3 sequences. Sequencing was carried out using naive CXCR3- CD8+ T cells from blood. Documented subset: CD45RO-CCR7+CD27+CD95- naive CD8+ T cells lacking CXCR3 (TNR3-). The origin of the receptors is a human donor in good health. Some clones in this sample may be carry-over from other donors' samples.

The V call is TRBV28, the J call TRBJ2-5. This CDR3 has 11 amino acids. Per germline, CDR1 MDHEN and CDR2 SYDVKM. The CDR3: CASHDQETQYF.

This rearrangement joins TRBV7-9 to TRBJ1-1. The germline CDR1 and CDR2 sequences are SEHNR and FQNEAQ (reference sequence). This CDR3 contains 13 residues. The chain's CDR3 is CASSLPSHTEAFF.

CDR3 protein: CASRPRGVPIHEQYF. This chain connects TRBV7-2 to TRBJ2-7; the D gene TCRdb calls, TRBD1, cannot be checked with no DNA. Per the germline V gene, CDR1 is SGHTA and CDR2 is FQGNSA. The CDR3 has 15 residues.

The chain has TRBV28 and TRBJ2-1. Germline-derived CDR1 and CDR2 are MDHEN and SYDVKM. The CDR3 consists of 15 residues. The CDR3 sequence: CASSLAQGPYNEQFF.

V gene TRBV6-6 combines with J gene TRBJ1-5. Looked up from germline, CDR1 is MNHNY and CDR2 is SVGAGI (reference sequence). The CDR3 covers 15 residues. The CDR3: CATIGRDRGNQPQHF.

V is TRBV11-2 and J is TRBJ1-1; TCRdb indicates TRBD1, and absent DNA this call remains unverified. CDR1 is SGHAT, CDR2 FQNNGV, per germline. The CDR3 contains 16 residues. CDR3 loop: CASSFKNRGRWTEAFF.

This rearrangement joins TRBV5-1 to TRBJ2-7; TCRdb outputs TRBD1, but without DNA this stays unchecked. Germline CDR1 SGHRS, CDR2 YFSETQ. The CDR3 sequence is 16 residues long. CDR3 protein: CASSLGDREEEDEQYF. The full variable domain, in which reference TRBV5-1 and TRBJ2-7 provide the parts outside the CDR3, is KAGVTQTPRYLIKTRGQQVTLSCSPISGHRSVSWYQQTPGQGLQFLFEYFSETQRNKGNFPGRFSGRQFSNSRSEMNVSTLELGDSALYLCASSLGDREEEDEQYFGPGTRLTVT.

The rearrangement uses TRBV29-1 and TRBJ2-2; TCRdb calls TRBD1, which cannot be checked without DNA. Looked up from germline, CDR1 is SQVTM and CDR2 is ANQGSEA. The CDR3 has 13 residues. CDR3 residues: CSVVGQNTGELFF.

V usage is TRBV29-1 and J usage is TRBJ2-3; TCRdb lists TRBD2, though no DNA is available to test this call. The germline V gene has CDR1 SQVTM and CDR2 ANQGSEA. CDR3 length: 17 amino acids. The CDR3: CSVEDPGGRRGTDTQYF.

The rearrangement links TRBV6-2 or TRBV6-3 to TRBJ2-3. The CDR3 contains 15 residues. Germline V gene lookup returns CDR1 MNHEY and CDR2 SVGEGT. The CDR3 sequence is CASSSTWIQEDTQYF.

This chain uses TRBV29-1 with TRBJ2-7; TCRdb lists TRBD1, though no DNA is available to test this call. CDR1 SQVTM and CDR2 ANQGSEA come from the germline V gene. CDR3 length equals 13 residues. This CDR3 reads CSVIGGFTYEQYF.

The chain carries TRBV2 and TRBJ2-2; the D call of TRBD1 rests on TCRdb alone, since no DNA is present to check it. CDR3 length: 17 residues. Germline loops: CDR1 SNHLY, CDR2 FYNNEI. This chain's CDR3 is CASSNYWDRANTGELFF. Full variable domain (missing parts from reference TRBV2 and TRBJ2-2): EPEVTQTPSHQVTQMGQEVILRCVPISNHLYFYWYRQILGQKVEFLVSFYNNEISEKSEIFDDQFSVERPDGSNFTLKIRSTKLEDSAMYFCASSNYWDRANTGELFFGEGSRLTVL.

The chain links TRBV5-1 to TRBJ1-2. Germline V lookup: CDR1 SGHRS, CDR2 YFSETQ. This CDR3 region has 15 residues. CDR3 loop: CASSEGPPHPYGYTF.

The genes are TRBV20-1 and TRBJ1-1; the D call from TCRdb, TRBD1, cannot be confirmed without DNA. This CDR3 is built from 13 residues. From germline, CDR1 is DFQATT and CDR2 SNEGSKA (reference sequence). The CDR3 reads CSARDDRETEAFF.

CDR3 loop: CSVDKQGTQYF. This chain connects TRBV29-1 to TRBJ2-5; TCRdb's D gene call, TRBD1, goes unchecked for lack of DNA. CDR3 length: 11 amino acids. The germline V gene has CDR1 SQVTM and CDR2 ANQGSEA. Together with reference TRBV29-1 and TRBJ2-5, the CDR3 gives the full variable domain: SAVISQKPSRDICQRGTSLTIQCQVDSQVTMMFWYRQQPGQSLTLIATANQGSEATYESGFVIDKFPISRPNLTFSTLTVSNMSPEDSSIYLCSVDKQGTQYFGPGTRLLVL.

The chain combines TRBV6-2 or TRBV6-3 with TRBJ1-1. The V gene's germline CDR1 is MNHEY and CDR2 SVGEGT. The CDR3 totals 14 residues. CDR3 in amino acids: CASSYTALPTEAFF.

The chain couples TRBV7-9 to TRBJ2-7; TCRdb picks TRBD1, but there is no DNA to check that call. The CDR3 spans 14 residues. Per germline, CDR1 SEHNR and CDR2 FQNEAQ (reference sequence). CDR3: CASEGLPGAYEQYF.

The V gene is TRBV9, the J gene TRBJ2-1. The CDR3 is 12 residues long. The germline gives CDR1 SGDLS, CDR2 YYNGEE. The CDR3 here is CASSVAYNEQFF.

CDR3 sequence reads: CASSQAPGTSGRGYNEQFF. The V and J genes are TRBV14 and TRBJ2-1; TCRdb's D call, TRBD2, is unchecked because there is no DNA. The CDR3 runs 19 residues. Per the germline V gene, CDR1 is SGHDN and CDR2 is FVKESK.

V gene TRBV28 combines with J gene TRBJ2-7; absent DNA, TCRdb's TRBD1 call cannot be checked. Germline assignment: CDR1 MDHEN and CDR2 SYDVKM. The CDR3 is 16 amino acids. CDR3 residues: CASSFSGDRGRYEQYF.

The CDR3 is CASSSSVPRGDLYF. V gene TRBV7-6 combines with J gene TRBJ2-7; TCRdb selects TRBD1, and the lack of DNA leaves this call unchecked. Germline lookup yields CDR1 SGHVS and CDR2 FNYEAQ. The CDR3 extends over 14 amino acids.

The gene calls are TRBV11-2 and TRBJ2-1; TCRdb lists TRBD2, though no DNA is available to test this call. The CDR3 is made up of 15 amino acids. The germline V gene has CDR1 SGHAT and CDR2 FQNNGV. This CDR3 is CASSFPGGSHNEQFF.

The chain couples TRBV29-1 to TRBJ2-3; TCRdb's D call, TRBD2, is unchecked because there is no DNA. Germline CDR1 is SQVTM and CDR2 is ANQGSEA. The CDR3 has 15 amino acids. The CDR3 loop reads CSVEDGASDVDTQYF.